This is a list of T cell receptor beta chains from one sample in a study of early stage breast cancer tumors. Sequenced by immunoSEQ multiplex PCR; TCRdb stores in-frame clones only, minus some. The sample consists of tens of thousands of clones, about 59% of them appearing once. The specimen sequenced was breast tumor tissue. Receptors were obtained from a person aged 45-65 years with breast cancer. The CDR3 runs from the conserved cysteine through the conserved F or W. Fields, in order: D gene, J gene, V gene, clone size, CDR3 DNA, CDR3 protein. The D gene is left open where the match is weak. Size values are once, few and many counts, or a class for expanded clones, and some rows have none.

>NA|TRBJ2-5|TRBV13|NA
TGTGCCAGCAGTGGCCGGTTTGTCCAGGGACTCCAAGAGACCCAGTACTTC
CASSGRFVQGLQETQYF
>TRBD2|TRBJ2-1|TRBV27|NA
TGTGCCAGCAGTGTCGCCCTACTAGCGGGAGGCCCCTTCTCCACTGAGCAGTTCTTC
CASSVALLAGGPFSTEQFF
>TRBD1|TRBJ2-3|TRBV5-3|NA
TGTGCCAGAAGCTTGGGGGGACAGGTTAAGAGCACAGATACGCAGTATTTT
CARSLGGQVKSTDTQYF
>NA|TRBJ2-2|TRBV19|NA
TGTGCCAGTAGTTTTGCGAACACCGGGGAGCTGTTTTTT
CASSFANTGELFF
>TRBD1|TRBJ2-1|TRBV14|NA
TGTGCCAGCGGAGGGTTGAGGACAGGGGGGCAGATACGCTACAATGAGCAGTTCTTC
CASGGLRTGGQIRYNEQFF
>NA|TRBJ2-7|TRBV10-1|few
TGCGCCAGCAGTGACACTAGCCGCAAATACGAGCAGTACTTC
CASSDTSRKYEQYF
>NA|TRBJ1-5|TRBV9|NA
TGTGCCAGCAGCGTAGACCCGGATTATAGCAATCAGCCCCAGCATTTT
CASSVDPDYSNQPQHF
>NA|TRBJ2-5|TRBV5-6|NA
TGTGCCAGCAGCTTGAGGGTCCAGGGAGAAGAGACCCAGTACTTC
CASSLRVQGEETQYF
>TRBD1|TRBJ2-3|TRBV9|NA
TGTGCCAGCAGCGCAAAAACAGGGGCCCGGGATACGCAGTATTTT
CASSAKTGARDTQYF
>NA|TRBJ2-3|TRBV4-2|few
TGTGCCAGCAGCCAAGATAGTTCGCTAGGCACAGATACGCAGTATTTT
CASSQDSSLGTDTQYF
>TRBD2|TRBJ2-3|TRBV5-6|NA
TGTGCCAGCAGCTTGGGCGGGAGGGGCACAGATACGCAGTATTTT
CASSLGGRGTDTQYF
>NA|TRBJ2-5|TRBV5-1|NA
TGCGCCAGCAGCTTGGATCCGGGGTTGGGGGTAGAGACCCAGTACTTC
CASSLDPGLGVETQYF
>NA|TRBJ2-1|TRBV7-8|NA
TGTGCCAGCAGTCCCCCCGGGGAGCAGTTCTTC
CASSPPGEQFF
>NA|TRBJ1-1|TRBV5-6|once
TGTGCCAGCAGCTTGGAACACTCAGAATTCAAAGCTTTCTTT
CASSLEHSEFKAFF
>NA|TRBJ2-2|TRBV4-3|NA
TGCGCCAGCAGCCAAGCCTATGTGTACGGGGAGCTGTTTTTT
CASSQAYVYGELFF
>NA|TRBJ1-5|TRBV6-6|few
TGTGCCAGCAGTTATAACCTCCCGTATAGCAATCAGCCCCAGCATTTT
CASSYNLPYSNQPQHF
>NA|TRBJ2-3|TRBV2|NA
TGTGCCAGCAGTGTTATGGACCCAGATACGCAGTATTTT
CASSVMDPDTQYF
>NA|TRBJ2-3|TRBV9|NA
TGTGCCAGCAGCGTAGAGGGGGGTTTGCCCACAGATACGCAGTATTTT
CASSVEGGLPTDTQYF
>TRBD1|TRBJ2-5|TRBV6-1|few
TGTGCCAGCAGAGAGGGGGCGCGGGAGACCCAGTACTTC
CASREGARETQYF
>NA|TRBJ1-1|TRBV19|NA
TGTGCCAGTAGTATAGATGGATTGGGGGGGATAAGCACTGAAGCTTTCTTT
CASSIDGLGGISTEAFF
>NA|TRBJ1-2|TRBV5-1|NA
TGCGCCAGCAGCTCGGTTGGGGGCTATGGCTACACCTTC
CASSSVGGYGYTF
>TRBD2|TRBJ2-1|TRBV9|NA
TGTGCCAGCAGCGTACGACTAGCGGGAGCAGGGGAGCAGTTCTTC
CASSVRLAGAGEQFF